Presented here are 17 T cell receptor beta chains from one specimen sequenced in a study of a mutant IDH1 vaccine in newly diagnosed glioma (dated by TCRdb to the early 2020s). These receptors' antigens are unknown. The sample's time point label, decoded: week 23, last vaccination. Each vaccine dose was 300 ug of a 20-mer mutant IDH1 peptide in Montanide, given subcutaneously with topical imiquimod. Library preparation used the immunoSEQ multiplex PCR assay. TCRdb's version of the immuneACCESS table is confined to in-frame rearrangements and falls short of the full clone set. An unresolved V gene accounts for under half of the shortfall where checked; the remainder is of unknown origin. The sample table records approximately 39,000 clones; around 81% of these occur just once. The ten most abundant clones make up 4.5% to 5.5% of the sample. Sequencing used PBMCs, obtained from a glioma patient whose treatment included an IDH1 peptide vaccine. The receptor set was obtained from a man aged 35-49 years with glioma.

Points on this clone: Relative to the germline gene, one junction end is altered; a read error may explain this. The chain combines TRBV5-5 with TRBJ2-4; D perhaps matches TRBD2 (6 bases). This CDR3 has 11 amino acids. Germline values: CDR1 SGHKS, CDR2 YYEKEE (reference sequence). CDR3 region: CASSFPGLPIF. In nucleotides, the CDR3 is TGTGCCAGCAGCTTTCCGGGACTGCCTATCTTC.

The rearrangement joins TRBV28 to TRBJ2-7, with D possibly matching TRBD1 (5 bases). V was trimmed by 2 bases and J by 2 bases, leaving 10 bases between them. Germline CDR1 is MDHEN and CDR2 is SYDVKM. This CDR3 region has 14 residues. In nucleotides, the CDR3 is TGTGCCAGCAGTTTAGACAGCCGGACCTACGAGCAGTACTTC. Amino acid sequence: CASSLDSRTYEQYF.

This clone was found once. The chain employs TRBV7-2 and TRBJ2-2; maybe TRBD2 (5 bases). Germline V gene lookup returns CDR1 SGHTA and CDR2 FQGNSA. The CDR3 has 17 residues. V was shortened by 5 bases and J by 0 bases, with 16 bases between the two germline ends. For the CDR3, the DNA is TGTGCCAGCAGCCCCTCGAGGTCAGCGGCGAACACCGGGGAGCTGTTTTTT. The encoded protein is CASSPSRSAANTGELFF.

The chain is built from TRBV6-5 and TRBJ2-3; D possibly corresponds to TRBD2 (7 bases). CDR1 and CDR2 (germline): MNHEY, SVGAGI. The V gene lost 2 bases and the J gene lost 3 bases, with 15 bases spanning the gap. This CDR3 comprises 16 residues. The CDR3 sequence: CASSYEGGRGTDTQYF. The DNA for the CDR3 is TGTGCCAGCAGTTACGAGGGGGGGCGAGGTACAGATACGCAGTATTTT.

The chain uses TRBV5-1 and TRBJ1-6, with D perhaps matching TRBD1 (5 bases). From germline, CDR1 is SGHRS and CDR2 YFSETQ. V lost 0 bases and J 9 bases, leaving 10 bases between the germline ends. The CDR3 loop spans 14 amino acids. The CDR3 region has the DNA TGCGCCAGCAGCTTGGCCGGGGACGGTTCACCCCTCCACTTT. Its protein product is CASSLAGDGSPLHF.

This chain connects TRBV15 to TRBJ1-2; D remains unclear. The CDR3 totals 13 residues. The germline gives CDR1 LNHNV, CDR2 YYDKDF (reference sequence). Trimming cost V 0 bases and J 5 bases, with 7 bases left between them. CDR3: CATSRDRQYGYTF. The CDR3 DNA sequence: TGTGCCACCAGCAGAGATCGGCAGTATGGCTACACCTTC.

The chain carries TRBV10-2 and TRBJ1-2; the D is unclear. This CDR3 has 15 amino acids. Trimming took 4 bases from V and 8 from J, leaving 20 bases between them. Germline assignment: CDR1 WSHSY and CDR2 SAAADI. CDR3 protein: CASSVERPASGGYTF. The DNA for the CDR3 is TGCGCCAGCAGTGTCGAGCGTCCGGCCTCTGGGGGCTACACCTTC.

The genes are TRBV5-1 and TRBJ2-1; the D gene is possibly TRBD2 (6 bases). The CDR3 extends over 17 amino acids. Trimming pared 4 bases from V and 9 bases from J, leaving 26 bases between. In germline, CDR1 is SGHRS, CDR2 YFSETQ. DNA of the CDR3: TGCGCCAGCAGCCTGCAGCCCCGGGTGCTGGGGGGTGGTGAGCAGTTCTTC. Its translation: CASSLQPRVLGGGEQFF.

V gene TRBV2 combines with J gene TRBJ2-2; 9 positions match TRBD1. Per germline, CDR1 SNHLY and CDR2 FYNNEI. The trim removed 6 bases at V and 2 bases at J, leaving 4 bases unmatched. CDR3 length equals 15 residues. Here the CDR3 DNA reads TGTGCCAGCAGGAGGGGACAGGGTAACACCGGGGAGCTGTTTTTT. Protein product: CASRRGQGNTGELFF.

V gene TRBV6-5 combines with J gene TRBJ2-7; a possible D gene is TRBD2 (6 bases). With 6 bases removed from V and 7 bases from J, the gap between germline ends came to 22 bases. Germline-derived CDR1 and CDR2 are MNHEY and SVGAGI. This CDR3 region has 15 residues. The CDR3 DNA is TGTGCCAGCAGCCCTACGGGCAGGCCCGGGGGAGAGCAGTACTTC. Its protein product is CASSPTGRPGGEQYF.

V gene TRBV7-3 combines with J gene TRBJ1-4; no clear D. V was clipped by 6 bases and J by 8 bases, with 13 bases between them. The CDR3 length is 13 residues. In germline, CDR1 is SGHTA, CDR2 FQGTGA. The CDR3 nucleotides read TGTGCCAGCAGGCTCGGAGTAAGAGAAAAACTGTTTTTT. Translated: CASRLGVREKLFF. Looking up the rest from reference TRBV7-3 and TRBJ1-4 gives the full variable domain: GAGVSQTPSNKVTEKGKYVELRCDPISGHTALYWYRQSLGQGPEFLIYFQGTGAADDSGLPNDRFFAVRPEGSVSTLKIQRTERGDSAVYLCASRLGVREKLFFGSGTQLSVL.

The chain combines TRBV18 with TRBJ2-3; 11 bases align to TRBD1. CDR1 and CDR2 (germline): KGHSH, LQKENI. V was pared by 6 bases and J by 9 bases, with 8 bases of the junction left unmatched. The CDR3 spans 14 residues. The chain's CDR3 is CASSRDRGIWTQYF. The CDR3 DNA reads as TGTGCCAGCTCTCGGGACAGGGGGATTTGGACGCAGTATTTT.

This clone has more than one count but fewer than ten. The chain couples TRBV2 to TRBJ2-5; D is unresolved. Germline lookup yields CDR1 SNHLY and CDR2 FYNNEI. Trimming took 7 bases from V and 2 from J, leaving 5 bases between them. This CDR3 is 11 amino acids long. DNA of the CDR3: TGTGCCAGCACCCAGCAAGAGACCCAGTACTTC. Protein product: CASTQQETQYF.

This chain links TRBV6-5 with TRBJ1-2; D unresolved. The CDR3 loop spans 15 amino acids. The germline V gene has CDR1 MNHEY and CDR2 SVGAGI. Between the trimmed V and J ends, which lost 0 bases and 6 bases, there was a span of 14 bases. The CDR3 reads CASSYSEGRLHGYTF. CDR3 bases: TGTGCCAGCAGTTACTCAGAAGGGAGGCTACATGGCTACACCTTC.

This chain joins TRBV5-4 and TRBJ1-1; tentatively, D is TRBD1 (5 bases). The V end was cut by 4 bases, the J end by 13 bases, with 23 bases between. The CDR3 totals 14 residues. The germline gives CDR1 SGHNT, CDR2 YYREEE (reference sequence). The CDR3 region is CASSRTFQNTENFF. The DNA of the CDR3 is TGTGCCAGCAGCCGGACATTCCAGAACACTGAAAATTTCTTT.

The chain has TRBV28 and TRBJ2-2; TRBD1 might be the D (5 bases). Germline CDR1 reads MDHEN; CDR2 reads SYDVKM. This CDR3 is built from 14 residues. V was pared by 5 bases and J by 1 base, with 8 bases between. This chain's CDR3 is CASSLTGNTGELFF. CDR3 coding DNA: TGTGCCAGCAGTCTTACAGGGAACACCGGGGAGCTGTTTTTT. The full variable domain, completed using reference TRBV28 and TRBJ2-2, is DVKVTQSSRYLVKRTGEKVFLECVQDMDHENMFWYRQDPGLGLRLIYFSYDVKMKEKGDIPEGYSVSREKKERFSLILESASTNQTSMYLCASSLTGNTGELFFGEGSRLTVL.

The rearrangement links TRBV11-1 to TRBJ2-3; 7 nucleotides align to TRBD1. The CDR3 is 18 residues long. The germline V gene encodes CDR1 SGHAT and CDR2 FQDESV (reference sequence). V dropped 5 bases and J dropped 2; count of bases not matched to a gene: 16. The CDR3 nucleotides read TGTGCCAGCAGCCCCGGGACAGCAAACCTTTTTCACACAGATACGCAGTATTTT. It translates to CASSPGTANLFHTDTQYF.